This record covers a single TCR beta chain. Its antigen is not identified. A second roughly 7 to 11 cycle PCR used barcoded and J-beta primers. TCRdb processed the 5' RACE reads anew with MiXCR; each CDR3 protein has one entry. The sample yields 1.5 million to 2 million distinct CDR3 sequences, roughly 27% seen once. Trimming stripped 3 bases from V and 6 bases from J, with 15 bases between. Germline values: CDR1 SGHAT, CDR2 FQNNGV. The CDR3 loop spans 15 amino acids. The data derive from a study of blood T cells in healthy people across ages. Each donor had around 11 milliliters of peripheral blood drawn. Samples had at least 7 million PBMCs isolated from them. Study observations and caveats: TCR beta diversity was tightly associated with the proportion of naive T cells. One million T cells yielded diversity estimates that were considered underestimates.

The receptor comes from a woman in her 30s in good health. Sequenced sample: blood. The rearrangement uses TRBV11-2 and TRBJ2-1; D not certain. In DNA form, the CDR3 reads TGTGCCAGCAGCTTTACGATCAGCGAGGTCAATGAGCAGTTCTTC. Translating gives CASSFTISEVNEQFF.